One T cell receptor (beta chain) is described in this entry. These data are taken from a study of blood T cell repertoires in COVID-19. Study-level background: Sites across the United States, Italy and Spain contributed samples from acute and convalescent COVID-19. T cells, B-cell-depleted T cells, or PBMCs supplied cDNA or gDNA.

Those enrolled in Seattle joined during active infection and were followed longitudinally afterward. As originally analysed: For nucleated cells, counts were estimated from reference gene primer amplification. The method was immunoSEQ multiplex PCR; TCRdb's version includes in-frame clones alone and lacks a portion of them. D and trimming come from the DNA, and the V and J calls and clone size come from that table. The sample has roughly 99,000 clones, almost 90% seen once; the top ten hold around 1.9%. The sequence was collected from a man in his fifties with COVID-19, enrolled during active disease. What was sequenced was peripheral blood.

This CDR3 is CASSQDQIVWSEAFF. The CDR3 DNA reads TGCGCCAGCAGCCAAGATCAGATTGTGTGGTCTGAAGCTTTCTTT. The V and J genes are TRBV4-1 and TRBJ1-1; D gene unclear. This CDR3 has 15 amino acids. The germline gives CDR1 MGHRA, CDR2 YSYEKL. Deletions cut 0 bases from V and 6 bases from J, with 14 bases between.